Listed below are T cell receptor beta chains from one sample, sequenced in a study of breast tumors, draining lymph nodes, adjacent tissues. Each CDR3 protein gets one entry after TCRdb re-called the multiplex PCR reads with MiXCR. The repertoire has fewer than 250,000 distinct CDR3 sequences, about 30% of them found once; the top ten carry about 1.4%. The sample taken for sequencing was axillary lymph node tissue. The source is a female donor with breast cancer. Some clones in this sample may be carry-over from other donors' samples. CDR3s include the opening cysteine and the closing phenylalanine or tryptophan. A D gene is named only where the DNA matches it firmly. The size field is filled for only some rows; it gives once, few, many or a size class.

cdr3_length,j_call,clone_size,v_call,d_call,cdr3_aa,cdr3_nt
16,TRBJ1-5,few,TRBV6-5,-,CASSPQPIMRNQPQHF,TGTGCCAGCAGTCCGCAGCCAATCATGCGCAATCAGCCCCAGCATTTT
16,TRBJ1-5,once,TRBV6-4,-,CASKGVRTVSNQPQHF,TGTGCCAGCAAGGGGGTTCGGACAGTTAGCAATCAGCCCCAGCATTTT
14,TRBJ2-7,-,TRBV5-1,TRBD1,CASSLRDRGYEQYF,TGCGCCAGCAGCTTGAGGGACAGGGGCTACGAGCAGTACTTC
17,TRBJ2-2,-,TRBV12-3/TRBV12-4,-,CASLLARGRPGTGELFF,TGTGCCAGTCTCCTAGCGCGCGGCAGGCCGGGCACCGGGGAGCTGTTTTTT
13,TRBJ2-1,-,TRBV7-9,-,CASSSRGQGEQFF,TGTGCCAGCAGCTCCCGGGGGCAGGGGGAGCAGTTCTTC
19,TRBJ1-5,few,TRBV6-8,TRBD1,CASRNPTGTGELGNQPQHF,TGTGCCAGCCGGAACCCAACCGGGACAGGGGAATTAGGAAATCAGCCCCAGCATTTT
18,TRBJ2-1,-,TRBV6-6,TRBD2,CASTQGRFGTSVYNEQFF,TGTGCCAGCACCCAGGGGCGGTTCGGGACTAGCGTATACAATGAGCAGTTCTTC
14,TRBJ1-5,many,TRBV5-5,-,CASSPSWGGQPQHF,TGTGCCAGCAGCCCGAGTTGGGGTGGCCAGCCCCAGCATTTT
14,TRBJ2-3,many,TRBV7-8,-,CASSLVMETDTQYF,TGTGCCAGCAGCTTAGTCATGGAGACAGATACGCAGTATTTT
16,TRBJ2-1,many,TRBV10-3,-,CAISDTSGGQGGEQFF,TGTGCCATCAGTGACACCTCAGGGGGGCAGGGAGGTGAGCAGTTCTTC
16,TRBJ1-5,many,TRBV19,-,CASSIAWDASGQPQHF,TGTGCCAGTAGTATAGCCTGGGACGCTTCTGGACAGCCCCAGCATTTT
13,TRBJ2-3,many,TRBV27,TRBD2,CANSGTRTDTQYF,TGTGCCAACAGCGGGACTAGGACAGATACGCAGTATTTT
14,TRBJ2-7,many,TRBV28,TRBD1,CASRWTGGIYEQYF,TGTGCCAGCAGATGGACAGGGGGCATTTACGAGCAGTACTTC
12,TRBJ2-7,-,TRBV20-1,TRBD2,CSATTSGYEQYF,TGCAGTGCCACGACTAGCGGCTACGAGCAGTACTTC
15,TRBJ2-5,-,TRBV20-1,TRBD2,CSAREGSGIQETQYF,TGCAGTGCTAGAGAGGGCAGCGGGATCCAAGAGACCCAGTACTTC
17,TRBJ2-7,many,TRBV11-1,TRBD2,CASSLTAGGPSTYEQYF,TGTGCCAGCAGCTTAACAGCGGGAGGGCCCTCGACCTACGAGCAGTACTTC
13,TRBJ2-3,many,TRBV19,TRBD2,CASHVGGGNTQYF,TGTGCCAGTCATGTGGGGGGGGGAAATACGCAGTATTTT
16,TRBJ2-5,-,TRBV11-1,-,CASSRGGGQYQETQYF,TGTGCCAGCAGCCGGGGGGGGGGACAGTACCAAGAGACCCAGTACTTC
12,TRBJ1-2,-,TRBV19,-,CASSPQEYGYTF,TGTGCCAGTAGTCCGCAGGAATATGGCTACACCTTC
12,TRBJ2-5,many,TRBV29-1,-,CSVERAEETQYF,TGCAGCGTTGAACGGGCTGAAGAGACCCAGTACTTC
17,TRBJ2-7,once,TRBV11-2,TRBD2,CASSSSGTSGSRYEQYF,TGTGCCAGCAGCTCATCCGGGACTAGCGGGAGTAGGTACGAGCAGTACTTC
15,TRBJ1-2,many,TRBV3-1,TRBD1,CASSQRGQGAYGYTF,TGTGCCAGCAGCCAACGAGGACAGGGGGCCTATGGCTACACCTTC
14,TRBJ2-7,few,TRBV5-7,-,CASSFPPAPYEQYF,TGTGCCAGCAGCTTCCCGCCGGCCCCCTACGAGCAGTACTTC
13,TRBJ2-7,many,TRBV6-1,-,CASLWAAGYEQYF,TGTGCCAGCTTATGGGCGGCAGGCTACGAGCAGTACTTC
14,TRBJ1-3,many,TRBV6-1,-,CASSRGQTGNTIYF,TGTGCCAGCAGTAGAGGACAGACTGGAAACACCATATATTTT
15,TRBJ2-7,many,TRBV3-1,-,CASSQVSGPPYEQYF,TGTGCCAGCAGCCAAGTGTCCGGGCCTCCCTACGAGCAGTACTTC
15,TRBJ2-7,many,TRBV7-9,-,CASSKGGPPLDEQYF,TGTGCCAGCAGTAAGGGGGGGCCCCCTCTAGACGAGCAGTACTTC
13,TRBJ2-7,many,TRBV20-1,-,CSARLPGPHEQYF,TGCAGTGCTAGACTGCCAGGTCCCCACGAGCAGTACTTC
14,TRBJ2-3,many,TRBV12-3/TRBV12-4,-,CASTIRTDTDTQYF,TGTGCCAGCACCATACGGACCGACACAGATACGCAGTATTTT
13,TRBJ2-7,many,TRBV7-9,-,CASRTPANYEQYF,TGTGCCAGCCGAACCCCGGCGAACTACGAGCAGTACTTC
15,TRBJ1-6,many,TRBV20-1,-,CSARDPGSYNSPLHF,TGCAGTGCCCGGGACCCAGGGTCCTATAATTCACCCCTCCACTTT
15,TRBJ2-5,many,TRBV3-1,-,CASSTTTRIKETQYF,TGTGCCAGCAGCACAACGACTAGAATAAAAGAGACCCAGTACTTC
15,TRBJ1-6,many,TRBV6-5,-,CASSYSGSLNSPLHF,TGTGCCAGCAGTTACTCTGGGTCGTTAAATTCACCCCTCCACTTT
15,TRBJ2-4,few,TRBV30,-,CASQSTANHQNIQYF,TGTGCCTCTCAGTCGACAGCTAACCATCAAAACATTCAGTACTTC
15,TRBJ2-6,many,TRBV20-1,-,CSAWDPASGANVLTF,TGCAGTGCTTGGGACCCCGCCTCTGGGGCCAACGTCCTGACTTTC
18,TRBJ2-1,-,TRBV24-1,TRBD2,CATSDGGLAGGPYNEQFF,TGTGCCACCAGTGATGGAGGACTAGCGGGAGGACCCTACAATGAGCAGTTCTTC
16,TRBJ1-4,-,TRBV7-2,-,CASRLLAGGSSEKLFF,TGTGCCAGCAGATTACTAGCGGGAGGGTCGAGTGAAAAACTGTTTTTT
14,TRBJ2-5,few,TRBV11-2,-,CASSPQGMAETQYF,TGTGCCAGCAGCCCCCAGGGGATGGCAGAGACCCAGTACTTC
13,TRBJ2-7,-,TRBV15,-,CATSGNRLYGQYF,TGTGCCACCAGCGGAAACAGGCTCTACGGGCAGTACTTC
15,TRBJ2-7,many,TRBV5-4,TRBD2,CASSSRGGRTYEQYF,TGTGCCAGCAGCTCCCGGGGCGGGAGAACTTACGAGCAGTACTTC
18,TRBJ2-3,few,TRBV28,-,CASRQDRGGVLSTDTQYF,TGTGCCAGCAGACAAGACAGGGGAGGGGTCCTTAGCACAGATACGCAGTATTTT
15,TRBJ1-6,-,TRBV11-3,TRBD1,CASSLVAGGGSPLHF,TGTGCCAGCAGCTTAGTGGCAGGGGGTGGCTCACCCCTCCACTTT
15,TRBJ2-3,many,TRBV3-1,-,CASSQRRTARDTQYF,TGTGCCAGCAGCCAGAGGCGGACCGCACGAGATACGCAGTATTTT
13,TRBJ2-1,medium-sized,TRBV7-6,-,CASSSSYHNEQFF,TGTGCCAGCAGCTCATCCTACCACAATGAGCAGTTCTTC
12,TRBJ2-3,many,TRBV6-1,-,CASRRLDLGQYF,TGTGCCAGCAGGCGACTGGACCTAGGGCAGTATTTT
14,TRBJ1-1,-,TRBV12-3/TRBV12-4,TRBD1,CASSLRGLGTEAFF,TGTGCCAGCAGTTTAAGGGGGCTCGGAACTGAAGCTTTCTTT
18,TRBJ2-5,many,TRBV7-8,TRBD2,CASSLVGLAGGGGVAQYF,TGTGCCAGCAGCTTAGTTGGTCTAGCGGGAGGCGGGGGTGTGGCCCAGTACTTC
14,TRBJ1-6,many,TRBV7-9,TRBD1,CASSTDRGLSPLHF,TGTGCCAGCAGCACTGACAGGGGCCTTTCACCCCTCCACTTT
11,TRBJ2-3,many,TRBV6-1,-,CASSVSDTQYF,TGTGCCAGCAGTGTCTCAGATACGCAGTATTTT
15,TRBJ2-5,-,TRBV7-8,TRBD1,CASSPGQGAGETQYF,TGTGCCAGCAGCCCGGGACAGGGGGCAGGGGAGACCCAGTACTTC
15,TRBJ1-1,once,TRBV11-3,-,CASSPRTGRFTEAFF,TGTGCCAGCAGCCCGCGGACCGGGAGGTTCACTGAAGCTTTCTTT
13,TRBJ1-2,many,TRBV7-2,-,CASSPEGGYGYTF,TGTGCCAGCAGCCCCGAGGGGGGGTATGGCTACACCTTC
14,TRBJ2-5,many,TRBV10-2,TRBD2,CASTSSGGLETQYF,TGCGCCAGCACCAGTTCGGGGGGTCTAGAGACCCAGTACTTC
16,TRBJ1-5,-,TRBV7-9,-,CASSLVSRCSNQPQHF,TGTGCCAGCAGCTTAGTGTCCCGGTGTAGCAATCAGCCCCAGCATTTT
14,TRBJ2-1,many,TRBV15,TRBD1,CATSRAGGRNEQFF,TGTGCCACCTCTCGTGCAGGGGGCAGGAATGAGCAGTTCTTC
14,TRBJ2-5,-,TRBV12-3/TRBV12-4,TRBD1,CASRYRDRGETQYF,TGTGCCAGCAGATACCGGGACAGAGGAGAGACCCAGTACTTC
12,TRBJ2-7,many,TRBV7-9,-,CASRHISGEQYF,TGTGCCAGCAGACATATTTCGGGGGAGCAGTACTTC